Sequencing of this TCR beta chain was carried out in a study of a mutant IDH1 vaccine in newly diagnosed glioma. Study-wide background: Previous treatment comprised radiotherapy, temozolomide, or both, mostly both. The study's findings and limits: Pseudoprogression seemed unlinked to shifts in top peripheral T cell clonotypes. Of all patients, around 94% showed vaccine-induced immune responses.

Produced via immunoSEQ multiplex PCR; TCRdb's table is partial and in-frame only. The sample contains around 99,000 clones, around three quarters of which appear only once. The CDR3 is 15 residues long. From germline, CDR1 is KGHSH and CDR2 LQKENI. V was trimmed by 3 bases and J by 7 bases, leaving 18 bases between them. In the case of this clone: The antigen is not known.

As to time point: baseline, week 1 (first vaccination visit). Treatment here: pre-vaccination baseline after standard-of-care therapy. The receptor's source is a man aged 40-55 years with glioma. The genes are TRBV18 and TRBJ1-1; TRBD1 might be the D (5 bases). Specimen: PBMCs, collected from a glioma patient treated with radiotherapy, temozolomide or both. CDR3 nucleotide sequence: TGTGCCAGCTCACCCCCGGGACGGATTCCCCGTGAAGCTTTCTTT. It specifies CASSPPGRIPREAFF.